The sequence of this T cell receptor beta chain was determined in a study of T cell responses to AZD1222 COVID-19 vaccine. The study, taken as a whole, reports: Compared with day 0, the breadth and depth of the Spike-specific TCR repertoire rose significantly after two doses of AZD1222. Most donors were white British, females outnumbered males, and clonal diversity was possibly underestimated. There were repertoire samples only from the period after the peak T cell response.

Worth noting for this clone: Its cognate antigen is unknown.

This CDR3 region has 16 residues. CDR1 LGHDT and CDR2 YNNKEL come from the germline V gene (reference sequence). The V end lost 0 bases, the J end lost 4 bases, and 15 bases lay between the germline ends. Sequenced by immunoSEQ multiplex PCR; TCRdb stores in-frame clones only, minus some. This table has about 86,000 clones, approximately 89% appearing once. The chain employs TRBV3-1 (or the pseudogene TRBV3-2) and TRBJ2-5; D unresolved. This specimen consisted of peripheral blood, obtained 28 days after the second AZD1222 dose. The clonotype was recovered from an adult who received the AZD1222 COVID-19 vaccine. The CDR3, as DNA: TGTGCCAGCAGCCAAGATGCTAGGGCTAGACGAGAGACCCAGTACTTC. It specifies CASSQDARARRETQYF.